This entry concerns a single T cell receptor beta chain. Its recognized antigen is unknown. No much larger clone exists at a distance of one base, and base qualities are not known. This record comes from a study of OX40 agonist ivuxolimab in advanced cancers. Study-wide context: The costimulatory receptor OX40 (CD134) was targeted by ivuxolimab, a fully human IgG2 agonistic monoclonal antibody. The monotherapy dose-escalation portion (N ≈ 52 patients) of the phase I ivuxolimab trial is reported in the paper. Intravenous ivuxolimab was administered to patients every 2 weeks at six dose levels: 0.01, 0.1, 0.3, 1.5, 3 and 10 mg/kg. Patients were allowed to have had prior anti-PD-1, anti-PD-L1 or anti-CTLA-4 therapy, and approximately 37% of the dose-escalation patients had been treated with checkpoint inhibitors. Of the 52 patients in dose escalation, some 20 had hepatocellular carcinoma, about 15 had melanoma, 9 had renal cell carcinoma and 9 had head and neck cancer. In the dose-escalation cohort, 82.7% of patients were male, and the mean age was roughly 60 years, with a range of about 23 to 85. The purpose of peripheral TCRbeta sequencing was to test whether ivuxolimab changed TCR sequence diversity and led to clonal T-cell expansion. Partial responses were achieved by three dose-escalation patients, of whom one had hepatocellular carcinoma and two had cutaneous melanoma. Points the paper makes about the study in general: Which antigens the clonally expanded peripheral T cells were specific for was not determined. On average, CD8+ T cells showed more expanded clones than CD4+ T cells after ivuxolimab. At doses of 0.1 to 3.0 mg/kg, clonal expansion of both CD4+ and CD8+ T cells in blood was seen between baseline and week 6. In the 0.1-3.0 mg/kg groups, partial responders were among the patients with the lowest normalized peripheral clonal expansion, particularly in CD8+ T cells. Low levels of normalized T-cell clonal expansion were also seen in some patients who did not respond.

Trimming removed 7 bases from V and 6 bases from J; the gene matches leave 2 bases unexplained. The germline V gene supplies CDR1 SQVTM and CDR2 ANQGSEA. Measured from the cysteine to the phenylalanine, the CDR3 is 11 residues long. The sequence is cut down to CDR3 DNA, 33 bases in frame from base 1. Patients with autoimmune disease history or receiving systemic immunosuppression were excluded from the trial. Peripheral blood for TCR sequencing was drawn from every dose cohort at baseline, at cycle 4 day 1 and at cycle 7 day 1. The samples were drawn from a first-in-human, open-label, multicenter phase I dose-escalation trial of ivuxolimab. The trial enrolled adults with locally advanced or metastatic head and neck squamous cell, hepatocellular, melanoma or renal cell carcinoma. Before TCR sequencing, CD4+ T cells and CD8+ T cells from peripheral blood were sorted into separate populations. To sequence the TCRbeta CDR3 region, genomic DNA was isolated from the sorted cells. TCRbeta CDR3 regions were sequenced using the immunoSEQ Assay. Entries here come from immuneACCESS through TCRdb and include only in-frame sequences with V and J called. Some clones fail to appear in such tables; in the studies checked, an unresolved V gene covers under half of the shortfall, and the cause of the remainder is unknown. Counted in this sample were about 64,000 clones; about 88% of them appeared once. 0.67% of the sample belongs to the ten largest clones.

The input for sequencing was CD4+ or CD8+ T cells sorted from blood, taken in a trial of the OX40 agonist ivuxolimab. This clonotype was obtained from an adult with an advanced solid tumor such as melanoma, head and neck, liver or kidney cancer. The V gene is TRBV29-1 and the J gene is TRBJ1-2, and TRBD1 aligns with 10 junction nucleotides. CDR3 sequence: CSGGQGDGYTF. The DNA sequence is given as TGCAGCGGTGGACAGGGGGATGGCTACACCTTC.